The clone carrying this TCR beta chain has just a few counts. Its antigen is as yet unknown. As every portion of the isolated RNA was reverse transcribed, the sequencing read expressed TCRB transcripts. Clones were read by immunoSEQ multiplex PCR, and TCRdb kept only the in-frame ones, dropping some. Of more than 150,000 clones detected, about 13% appear once; the ten largest clones hold 0.55% to 0.8%. Trimming cost V 5 bases and J 6 bases; bases outside gene matches: 18. This CDR3 has 16 amino acids. The germline CDR1 and CDR2 sequences are SQVTM and ANQGSEA. The entry originates in a study of beta chain features in type 1 diabetes. Whole-study context: In all, around 99 million sorted cells from all samples were analyzed. Study-level findings and limits: Patients with Type 1 diabetes showed moderately but significantly shorter TCRB CDR3s in all four CD4+ subsets.

The clonotype was recovered from a woman in her late teens or twenties in good health. The gene calls are TRBV29-1 and TRBJ1-2; 7 bases are shared with TRBD1. Sequencing used central memory CD4+ T cells from blood. CDR3 DNA sequence: TGCAGCGTTCCAGTGAGCTTGGACAGGTTAGGGAATGGCTACACCTTC. Translation: CSVPVSLDRLGNGYTF.